The entry below gives a single T cell receptor beta chain sequence along with its context. This clonotype was seen many times. Which antigen it targets is not known. No much larger clone is present one base from it, and per-base qualities are unavailable. The data belong to a study (dated by TCRdb to 2016 to 2018). Library preparation was by RT-PCR. TCRdb names Illumina MiSeq as the instrument used. TCRdb itself trimmed the public reads at Q25 with fastp, ran MiXCR and retained productive beta chains. CDR3 protein duplicates are merged, each entry listing the most common genes and DNA. Within this sample are about 680,000 distinct CDR3 sequences, with about 14% of them counted one time only. The top ten clonotypes cover roughly 3.9% of the sample. V trim: 5 bases; J trim: 1 base; unmatched bases: 3. The CDR3 measures 15 amino acids from cysteine to phenylalanine. CDR3 DNA only is kept here, 45 bases in frame from base 1. From a lookup of the germline V gene, CDR1 and CDR2 are SGHAT and FQNNGV.

The sample comprised memory CD4+ T cells from blood. The source of this sequence is a female donor in good health, serving as a healthy control. The sequence links TRBV11-2 to TRBJ2-3, with TRBD2 matching 10 junction bases. The CDR3 reads CASSRGLAGTDTQYF. The base sequence is TGTGCCAGCAGCCGTGGACTAGCGGGCACAGATACGCAGTATTTT.